The 15 T cell receptor beta chains reported below all come from one sample, sequenced in a study of blood T cell repertoires in COVID-19. Using immunoSEQ multiplex PCR, the repertoire was profiled, and TCRdb retains in-frame clones only, with some absent. The sample holds 250,000 to 300,000 clones, 75% to 90% seen once. Sequencing was carried out using peripheral blood. The receptors were gathered from a woman in her seventies with COVID-19, enrolled during active disease.

The chain recombines TRBV4-2 with TRBJ2-1; 10 bases map to TRBD1. The CDR3 totals 15 residues. With V trimmed by 3 bases and J by 7 bases, 6 bases remained unmatched. In germline, CDR1 is LGHNA, CDR2 YNFKEQ. This CDR3 reads CASSQVMGQGNEQFF. The CDR3 DNA sequence: TGTGCCAGCAGCCAGGTCATGGGACAGGGGAATGAGCAGTTCTTC.

CDR3 nucleotides: TGTGCCAGTAGTATACCGACAGGGGGTGGTGGGGCCAACGTCCTGACTTTC. As protein: CASSIPTGGGGANVLTF. This sequence joins TRBV19 and TRBJ2-6, with 9 nucleotides matching TRBD1. Trimming took 2 bases from V and 3 from J; bases not matched to a gene: 5. This CDR3 is 17 amino acids long. The germline gives CDR1 LNHDA, CDR2 SQIVND (reference sequence). Variable domain in full (rest from reference TRBV19 and TRBJ2-6): DGGITQSPKYLFRKEGQNVTLSCEQNLNHDAMYWYRQDPGQGLRLIYYSQIVNDFQKGDIAEGYSVSREKKESFPLTVTSAQKNPTAFYLCASSIPTGGGGANVLTFGAGSRLTVL.

V is TRBV5-4 and J is TRBJ2-4, with 7 bases fitting TRBD2. The germline gives CDR1 SGHNT, CDR2 YYREEE (reference sequence). The CDR3 length is 17 residues. With V trimmed by 4 bases and J by 2 bases, 12 bases remained unmatched. Here the CDR3 DNA reads TGTGCCAGCAGCCCCTTTCGACGGGAGGCCCCCAAAAACATTCAGTACTTC. Translated: CASSPFRREAPKNIQYF.

The V call is TRBV30, the J call TRBJ1-6, with 7 bases fitting TRBD1. Trimming removed 2 bases from V and 5 bases from J; junction bases left unmatched: 3. Germline CDR1 GTSNPN, CDR2 SVGIG (reference sequence). The CDR3 totals 14 residues. As DNA, the CDR3 is TGTGCCTGGAGTTACGGACAGGATAATTCACCCCTCCACTTT. Translating it yields CAWSYGQDNSPLHF. The variable domain in full, completed from reference TRBV30 and TRBJ1-6, reads SQTIHQWPATLVQPVGSPLSLECTVEGTSNPNLYWYRQAAGRGLQLLFYSVGIGQISSEVPQNLSASRPQDRQFILSSKKLLLSDSGFYLCAWSYGQDNSPLHFGNGTRLTVT.

This chain connects TRBV7-3 to TRBJ1-4; the D gene is possibly TRBD1 (6 bases). Between the trimmed V and J ends, which lost 5 bases and 0 bases, there was a span of 10 bases. CDR1 and CDR2 (germline): SGHTA, FQGTGA. The CDR3 is 15 amino acids. CDR3 loop: CASSVQGPTNEKLFF. The CDR3 nucleotides are TGTGCCAGCAGCGTACAGGGTCCAACTAATGAAAAACTGTTTTTT.

The chain links TRBV13 to TRBJ1-2, with D maybe TRBD1 (6 bases). V was trimmed by 2 bases and J by 0 bases, leaving 13 bases between them. Germline CDR1 and CDR2: PRHDT and FYEKMQ (reference sequence). This CDR3 spans 16 amino acids. The CDR3 bases are TGTGCCAGCAGCTTAACTGCGACAGGAGCTAACTATGGCTACACCTTC. Translation: CASSLTATGANYGYTF. Supplemented by reference TRBV13 and TRBJ1-2, the full variable domain reads AAGVIQSPRHLIKEKRETATLKCYPIPRHDTVYWYQQGPGQDPQFLISFYEKMQSDKGSIPDRFSAQQFSDYHSELNMSSLELGDSALYFCASSLTATGANYGYTFGSGTRLTVV.

This chain uses TRBV12-3 or TRBV12-4 with TRBJ1-1; no clear D gene. Trimming pared 1 base from V and 6 bases from J, leaving 6 bases between. The CDR3 sequence is 12 residues long. Here the CDR3 reads CASSLVFAEAFF. CDR3 coding DNA: TGTGCCAGCAGTTTAGTATTCGCTGAAGCTTTCTTT.

The rearrangement links TRBV2 to TRBJ1-4, with a weak D call TRBD1 (5 bases). V was trimmed by 6 bases and J by 3 bases, leaving 11 bases between them. Germline values: CDR1 SNHLY, CDR2 FYNNEI. There are 14 residues in the CDR3. In DNA, the CDR3 is TGTGCCAGCAGGCAGGGAAGGTCTAATGAAAAACTGTTTTTT. The encoded protein is CASRQGRSNEKLFF.

A note on this clone: Other nucleotide sequences in the sample specify the same CDR3. The rearrangement uses TRBV28 and TRBJ1-5; 8 bases fit TRBD1. V shed 3 bases and J 1 base; nucleotides not matched to a gene: 2. CDR3 size: 15 residues. Germline V CDR1 and CDR2: MDHEN, SYDVKM. CDR3 amino acids: CASSLRQGSNQPQHF. The CDR3 DNA is TGTGCCAGCAGTTTGCGACAGGGGAGCAATCAGCCCCAGCATTTT. The complete variable domain, with remaining parts taken from reference TRBV28 and TRBJ1-5, reads DVKVTQSSRYLVKRTGEKVFLECVQDMDHENMFWYRQDPGLGLRLIYFSYDVKMKEKGDIPEGYSVSREKKERFSLILESASTNQTSMYLCASSLRQGSNQPQHFGDGTRLSIL.

The V gene is TRBV30, the J gene TRBJ1-3; 12 bases line up with TRBD1. The junction had 5 bases not matched to a gene; V was cut back by 3 bases and J by 2 bases. Germline assignment: CDR1 GTSNPN and CDR2 SVGIG (reference sequence). The CDR3 totals 16 residues. As DNA, the CDR3 is TGTGCCTGGAGACCCCGGGACAGGGGGCCTGGAAACACCATATATTTT. This codes for CAWRPRDRGPGNTIYF.

The chain joins TRBV5-1 to TRBJ2-2; weak D call: TRBD1 (6 bases). The germline CDR1 and CDR2 sequences are SGHRS and YFSETQ. Between the trimmed V and J ends, which lost 3 bases and 10 bases, there was a span of 16 bases. The CDR3 is 14 amino acids. The CDR3: CASSWGQAPTELFF. The CDR3, as DNA: TGCGCCAGCAGCTGGGGGCAGGCCCCCACGGAGCTGTTTTTT.

This clone showed up just once. This chain connects TRBV30 to TRBJ2-5; 7 bases agree with TRBD1. Germline V gene data show CDR1 as GTSNPN and CDR2 as SVGIG (reference sequence). V was pared by 5 bases and J by 1 base, with 10 bases of the junction left unmatched. CDR3 length: 15 residues. CDR3 nucleotides: TGTGCCTGGCGGCGGTTTGACAGGGTCCAAGAGACCCAGTACTTC. Protein product: CAWRRFDRVQETQYF.

This clone was observed a single time. As DNA, the CDR3 is TGTGCCAGCAGCCAAGGGCTCCAGGGCCGCACAGATACGCAGTATTTT. Its protein is CASSQGLQGRTDTQYF. The genes are TRBV3-1 (or the pseudogene TRBV3-2) and TRBJ2-3; weak D call: TRBD1 (5 bases). The CDR3 has 16 amino acids. The germline CDR1 and CDR2 sequences are LGHDT and YNNKEL (reference sequence). Trimming took off 1 base at V and 1 base at J, with 12 bases between the two ends.

This clone is a singleton in its sample. The V call is TRBV5-4, the J call TRBJ1-5; D is perhaps TRBD1 (5 bases). V lost 0 bases, J lost 2 bases, and 6 bases lay in between. This CDR3 spans 14 amino acids. The germline V gene encodes CDR1 SGHNT and CDR2 YYREEE (reference sequence). The CDR3 loop reads CASSLGGGNQPQHF. The CDR3 DNA follows: TGTGCCAGCAGCTTGGGGGGCGGCAATCAGCCCCAGCATTTT.

This clone has a single count. V gene TRBV29-1 combines with J gene TRBJ2-2; D gene uncertain. From germline, CDR1 is SQVTM and CDR2 ANQGSEA. The CDR3 has 14 residues. The germline V and J ends were trimmed by 4 bases and 4 bases, with 13 bases remaining between them. In DNA, the CDR3 is TGCAGCGTTGGGTATCAAATCGGCACCGGGGAGCTGTTTTTT. It translates to CSVGYQIGTGELFF.